A single sample is the source of the 9 T cell receptor beta chains below, sequenced in a study of blood T cell repertoires in COVID-19. The data were produced by immunoSEQ multiplex PCR, yet TCRdb's version contains in-frame clones alone and is incomplete. The sample carries around 200,000 clones, about 85% recorded once. The sequenced sample consisted of peripheral blood. Source of these receptors: a woman of 80 years or more with acute or convalescent COVID-19.

V usage is TRBV10-1 and J usage is TRBJ1-4; D possibly corresponds to TRBD1 (5 bases). This CDR3 has 17 residues. V lost 3 bases to trimming and J lost 7 bases, with 21 bases between them. Germline V CDR1 and CDR2: WNHNN, SYGVQD (reference sequence). CDR3 protein: CASSEGAGFSVGEKLFF. CDR3 bases: TGCGCCAGCAGTGAAGGGGCAGGATTTTCGGTCGGTGAAAAACTGTTTTTT.

The V gene is TRBV7-2, the J gene TRBJ2-1; 10 bases line up with TRBD2. Germline-derived CDR1 and CDR2 are SGHTA and FQGNSA. The trim removed 2 bases at V and 9 bases at J, leaving 7 bases unmatched. The CDR3 totals 15 residues. The CDR3 nucleotides read TGTGCCAGCAGCTTAAGTCTAGCGGGAGAAGGTGAGCAGTTCTTC. Amino acid sequence: CASSLSLAGEGEQFF.

This clone is judged medium-sized. This chain joins TRBV28 and TRBJ2-3, with D possibly being TRBD2 (6 bases). Germline V gives CDR1 MDHEN, CDR2 SYDVKM. This CDR3 comprises 14 residues. V was shortened by 10 bases and J by 4 bases, with 18 bases between the two germline ends. The CDR3 is CATCEGSGADTQYF. DNA for the CDR3: TGTGCCACCTGCGAGGGGTCGGGGGCAGATACGCAGTATTTT.

The gene calls are TRBV5-5 and TRBJ1-1, with D unclear. The CDR3 has 14 residues. V gave up 4 bases and J gave up 1 base, with 11 bases separating them. Germline V gene data show CDR1 as SGHKS and CDR2 as YYEKEE (reference sequence). The CDR3 nucleotides read TGTGCCAGCAGCGTCGACGGAGGGAACACTGAAGCTTTCTTT. Translating it yields CASSVDGGNTEAFF.

This chain connects TRBV5-5 to TRBJ2-1; a weak D match, TRBD2 (5 bases). CDR3 length equals 17 residues. The ends were cut back, 0 bases at V and 3 bases at J, with 16 bases in the middle. The germline V gene encodes CDR1 SGHKS and CDR2 YYEKEE (reference sequence). The CDR3 coding sequence is TGTGCCAGCAGCTTGGGCCGCGGGCGGGCTTACTACAATGAGCAGTTCTTC. It specifies CASSLGRGRAYYNEQFF. Together with reference TRBV5-5 and TRBJ2-1, the CDR3 gives the full variable domain: DAGVTQSPTHLIKTRGQQVTLRCSPISGHKSVSWYQQVLGQGPQFIFQYYEKEERGRGNFPDRFSARQFPNYSSELNVNALLLGDSALYLCASSLGRGRAYYNEQFFGPGTRLTVL.

V usage is TRBV24-1 and J usage is TRBJ1-3, with D possibly TRBD1 on 6 matching bases. The V end lost 9 bases, the J end lost 5 bases, and 16 bases lay between the germline ends. Germline-derived CDR1 and CDR2 are KGHDR and SFDVKD. The CDR3 loop spans 14 amino acids. CDR3 in DNA: TGTGCCACCCTTGGGGGAGGGGGGAGAAACACCATATATTTT. This translates into CATLGGGGRNTIYF.

The chain uses TRBV19 and TRBJ2-7; TRBD2 is a possible D gene (7 bases). The V end lost 6 bases, the J end lost 2 bases, and 14 bases lay between the germline ends. The CDR3 covers 14 residues. Germline V gene data show CDR1 as LNHDA and CDR2 as SQIVND (reference sequence). Written as DNA, the CDR3 is TGTGCCAGTAGGGCAAGGGGGGGCACCTACGAGCAGTACTTC. It specifies CASRARGGTYEQYF.

The chain has TRBV7-2 and TRBJ2-3, with D unclear. Germline loops: CDR1 SGHTA, CDR2 FQGNSA. The V and J ends lost 1 base and 4 bases respectively, with 12 bases between them. This CDR3 spans 15 amino acids. CDR3 in DNA: TGTGCCAGCAGCTTAGTTGGCCCCAGCGCAGATACGCAGTATTTT. Translating it yields CASSLVGPSADTQYF.

The CDR3 loop is CSVVPDSLRGNEQFF. CDR3 sequence (DNA): TGCAGCGTTGTCCCGGACTCACTTAGGGGGAATGAGCAGTTCTTC. This chain links TRBV29-1 with TRBJ2-1; possible D gene TRBD1, 6 bases. The germline V and J ends were trimmed by 4 bases and 7 bases, with 20 bases remaining between them. CDR3 length: 15 residues. The germline V gene has CDR1 SQVTM and CDR2 ANQGSEA.